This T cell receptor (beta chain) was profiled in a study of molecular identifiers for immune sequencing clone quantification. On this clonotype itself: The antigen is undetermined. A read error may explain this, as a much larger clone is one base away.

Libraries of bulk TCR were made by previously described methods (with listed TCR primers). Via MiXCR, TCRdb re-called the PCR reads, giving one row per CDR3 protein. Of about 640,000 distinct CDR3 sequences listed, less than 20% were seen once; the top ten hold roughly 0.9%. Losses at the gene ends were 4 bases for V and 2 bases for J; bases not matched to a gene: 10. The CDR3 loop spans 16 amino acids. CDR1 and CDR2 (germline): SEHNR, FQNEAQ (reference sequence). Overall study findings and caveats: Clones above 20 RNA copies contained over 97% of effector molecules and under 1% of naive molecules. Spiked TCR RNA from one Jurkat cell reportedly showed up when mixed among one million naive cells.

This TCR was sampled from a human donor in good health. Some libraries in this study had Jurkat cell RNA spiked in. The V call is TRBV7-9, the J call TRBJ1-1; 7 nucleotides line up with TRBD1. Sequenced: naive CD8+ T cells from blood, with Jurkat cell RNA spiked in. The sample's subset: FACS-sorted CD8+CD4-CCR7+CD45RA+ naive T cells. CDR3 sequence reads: CASSSVIGGLNTEAFF. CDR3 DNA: TGTGCCAGCAGCTCAGTGATAGGGGGCTTAAACACTGAAGCTTTCTTT.